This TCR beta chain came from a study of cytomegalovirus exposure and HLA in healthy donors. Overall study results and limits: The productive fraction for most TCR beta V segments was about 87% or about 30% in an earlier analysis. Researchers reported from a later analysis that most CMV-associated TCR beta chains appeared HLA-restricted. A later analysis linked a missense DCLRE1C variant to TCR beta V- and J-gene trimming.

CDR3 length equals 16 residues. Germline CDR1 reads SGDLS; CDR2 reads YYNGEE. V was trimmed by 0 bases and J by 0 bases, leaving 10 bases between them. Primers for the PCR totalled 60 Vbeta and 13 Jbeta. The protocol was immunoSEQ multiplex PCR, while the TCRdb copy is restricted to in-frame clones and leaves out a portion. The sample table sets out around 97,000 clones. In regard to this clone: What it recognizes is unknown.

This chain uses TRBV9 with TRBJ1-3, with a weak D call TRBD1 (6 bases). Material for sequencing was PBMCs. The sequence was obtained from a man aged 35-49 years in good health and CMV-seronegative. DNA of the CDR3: TGTGCCAGCAGCGTAGTAGGACAGAGCTCTGGAAACACCATATATTTT. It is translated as CASSVVGQSSGNTIYF.